The 10 T cell receptor beta chains below come from one sample, sequenced in a study of T cells after yellow fever vaccination. TCRdb fed the 5' RACE reads into MiXCR, producing one record per CDR3 protein. The sample lists approximately 550,000 distinct CDR3 sequences, about 13% occurring once. Sequencing was performed on PBMCs, taken on the day of the yellow fever booster vaccination. All receptors derive from a man aged 25-40 years who received the YFV17D yellow fever vaccine.

This clonotype turned up a few times. This sequence joins TRBV6-2 or TRBV6-3 and TRBJ2-2; D ambiguous. V lost 4 bases, J lost 6 bases, and 9 bases lay in between. CDR1 and CDR2 (germline): MNHEY, SVGEGT. CDR3 length: 13 amino acids. Written as DNA, the CDR3 is TGTGCCAGCAGTTCCGCTAACCCCGGGGAGCTGTTTTTT. It encodes CASSSANPGELFF.

The DNA of the CDR3 is TGTGCCAGCAGCTTGCTAATGGACACCGCGAACACCGGGGAGCTGTTTTTT. It codes for CASSLLMDTANTGELFF. V gene TRBV5-6 combines with J gene TRBJ2-2; possibly TRBD1 for D (5 bases). Trimming cost V 1 base and J 0 bases, with 13 bases left between them. The CDR3 spans 17 residues. The V gene's germline CDR1 is SGHDT and CDR2 YYEEEE.

The CDR3 region has the DNA TGCAGCGTGGCGACAGCTCCTATAGAGCAGTACTTC. Translating gives CSVATAPIEQYF. The chain links TRBV29-1 to TRBJ2-7; perhaps TRBD1 as D (5 bases). Germline V gives CDR1 SQVTM, CDR2 ANQGSEA. The CDR3 length is 12 residues. Trimming shortened V by 6 bases and J by 7 bases, and 16 bases separated the two germline ends.

V usage is TRBV6-2 or TRBV6-3 and J usage is TRBJ2-6, with D possibly matching TRBD2 (6 bases). Germline V gene sequence: CDR1 MNHEY, CDR2 SVGEGT. This CDR3 region has 19 residues. The V end lost 7 bases, the J end lost 0 bases, and 22 bases lay between the germline ends. This CDR3 is CASTNYWTGGYSGANVLTF. The CDR3 nucleotides are TGTGCCAGCACGAACTACTGGACCGGAGGGTACTCTGGGGCCAACGTCCTGACTTTC.

The CDR3 nucleotides read TGTGCCAGCAGCCAATCGACTAGCGGCAATGAGCAGTTCTTC. It yields the protein CASSQSTSGNEQFF. V and J are TRBV3-1 and TRBJ2-1, with 9 positions matching TRBD2. The CDR3 contains 14 residues. CDR1 is LGHDT and CDR2 is YNNKEL in the germline V gene (reference sequence). Trimming took 2 bases from V and 6 from J; bases not matched to a gene: 2.

This clonotype was counted many times. The chain is built from TRBV5-6 and TRBJ2-3; D gene unclear. The CDR3 has 14 residues. Germline loops: CDR1 SGHDT, CDR2 YYEEEE. Trimming took off 4 bases at V and 1 base at J, with 10 bases between the two ends. CDR3 bases: TGTGCCAGCAGCGACGGCGGTCGCACAGATACGCAGTATTTT. Its protein product is CASSDGGRTDTQYF.

In its sample, this clonotype was seen a few times. V usage is TRBV14 and J usage is TRBJ2-3, with D perhaps TRBD2 (5 bases). The CDR3 totals 15 residues. The germline V gene encodes CDR1 SGHDN and CDR2 FVKESK. The V and J ends lost 2 bases and 0 bases respectively, with 9 bases between them. The CDR3 DNA reads TGTGCCAGCAGCCAACAGCGGCCTAGCACAGATACGCAGTATTTT. It encodes CASSQQRPSTDTQYF.

This clonotype was seen more than once but under ten times. The chain joins TRBV18 to TRBJ2-2; the D is unclear. In germline, CDR1 is KGHSH, CDR2 LQKENI. V was trimmed by 3 bases and J by 3 bases, leaving 8 bases between them. The CDR3 covers 14 residues. The CDR3 DNA is TGTGCCAGCTCACCTTCCTTAGACACCGGGGAGCTGTTTTTT. Translation gives CASSPSLDTGELFF.

The chain is built from TRBV5-1 and TRBJ2-2; D gene unclear. The V end lost 5 bases, the J end lost 6 bases, and 5 bases lay between the germline ends. Germline lookup yields CDR1 SGHRS and CDR2 YFSETQ. CDR3 length equals 11 residues. The DNA of the CDR3 is TGCGCCAGCAGGCAGGCCGGGGAGCTGTTTTTT. This sequence encodes CASRQAGELFF.

The chain combines TRBV5-8 with TRBJ2-7, with D perhaps being TRBD1 or TRBD2 (6 bases each). The germline gives CDR1 SGHTS, CDR2 YDEGEE. V lost 3 bases and J 5 bases, leaving 21 bases between the germline ends. This CDR3 is 16 amino acids long. The CDR3 bases are TGTGCCAGCAGCTGGGCCCCCGGGGGCCTGGGTGACGAGCAGTACTTC. Amino acids: CASSWAPGGLGDEQYF.